This T cell receptor beta chain was recorded in a study of blood T cell repertoires in COVID-19. TCRdb keeps only in-frame clones here, not all; method: immunoSEQ multiplex PCR. Among about 200,000 clones listed, about nine tenths were seen once. The V gene's germline CDR1 is SGHRS and CDR2 YFSETQ. This CDR3 comprises 14 residues. Deletions cut 0 bases from V and 7 bases from J, with 13 bases between. The sample taken for sequencing was PBMCs or T cells enriched from blood (not recorded which). V and J are TRBV5-1 and TRBJ1-2; D remains unclear. The receptor comes from a woman aged 25-40 years with acute COVID-19. CDR3 nucleotides: TGCGCCAGCAGCTTGGTAGCCTCAGCGGGTGGCTACACCTTC. It is translated as CASSLVASAGGYTF. Looking up the rest from reference TRBV5-1 and TRBJ1-2 gives the full variable domain: KAGVTQTPRYLIKTRGQQVTLSCSPISGHRSVSWYQQTPGQGLQFLFEYFSETQRNKGNFPGRFSGRQFSNSRSEMNVSTLELGDSALYLCASSLVASAGGYTFGSGTRLTVV.